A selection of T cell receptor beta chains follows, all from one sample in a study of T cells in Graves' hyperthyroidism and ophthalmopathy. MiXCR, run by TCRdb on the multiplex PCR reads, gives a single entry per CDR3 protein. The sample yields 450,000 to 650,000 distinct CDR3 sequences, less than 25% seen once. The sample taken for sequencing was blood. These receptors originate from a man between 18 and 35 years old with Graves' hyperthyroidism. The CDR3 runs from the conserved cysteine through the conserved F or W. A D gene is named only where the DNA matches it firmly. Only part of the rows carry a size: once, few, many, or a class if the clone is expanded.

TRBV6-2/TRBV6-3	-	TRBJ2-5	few	TGTGCCAGCAGTAACAGACTAGTTGAGACCCAGTACTTC	CASSNRLVETQYF
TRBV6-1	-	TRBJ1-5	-	TGTGCCAGCAGACTTAACAGGTACCAGCCCCAGCATTTT	CASRLNRYQPQHF
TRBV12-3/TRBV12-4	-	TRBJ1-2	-	TGTGCCAGCAGTTTCAATGGGGGCGATAGGTATGGCTACACCTTC	CASSFNGGDRYGYTF
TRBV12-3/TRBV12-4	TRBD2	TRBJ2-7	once	TGTGCCAGCAACCTGGGACTAGCGGGAGGTTCCTACGAGCAGTACTTC	CASNLGLAGGSYEQYF
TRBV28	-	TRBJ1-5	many	TGTGCCAGCAGTGTCATCGGTATGGGTCAGCCCCAGCATTTT	CASSVIGMGQPQHF
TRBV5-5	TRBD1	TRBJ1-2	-	TGTGCCAGCAGCTTGGGGGTAGGGGGCCGCTACCATGGCTACACCTTC	CASSLGVGGRYHGYTF
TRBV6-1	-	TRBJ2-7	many	TGTGCCAGCAGTCCCGTTGGGTGGTCCTCCTACGAGCAGTACTTC	CASSPVGWSSYEQYF
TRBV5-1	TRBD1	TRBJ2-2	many	TGCGCCAGCAGCCAGTCGACAGGGGTGGTCGGGGAGCTGTTTTTT	CASSQSTGVVGELFF
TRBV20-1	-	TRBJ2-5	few	TGCAGTTCAACCGACGTTACGGAGACCCAGTACTTC	CSSTDVTETQYF
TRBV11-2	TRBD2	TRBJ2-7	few	TGTGCCAGCAGCTTAGGTACGGGACTAATCTACGAGCAGTACTTC	CASSLGTGLIYEQYF
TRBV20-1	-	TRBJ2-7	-	TGCAGTGCTAGAGTAGCCGGGACGTATTATCACGAGCAGTACTTC	CSARVAGTYYHEQYF
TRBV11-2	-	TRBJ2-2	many	TGTGCCAGCAGCTTAATGAGCCTTAACACCGGGGAGCTGTTTTTT	CASSLMSLNTGELFF
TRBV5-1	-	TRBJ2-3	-	TGCGCCAGCAGCTTCAGGGAATCCAGAGATACGCAGTATTTT	CASSFRESRDTQYF
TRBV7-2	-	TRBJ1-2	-	TGTGCCAGCAGCTTAGGCCAGATCTATGGCTACACCTTC	CASSLGQIYGYTF
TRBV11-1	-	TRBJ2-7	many	TGTGCCAGCAGCTCATACTACGGAGCCTACGAGCAGTACTTC	CASSSYYGAYEQYF
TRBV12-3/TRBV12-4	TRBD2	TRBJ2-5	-	TGTGCCAGCAGTTTAGGTAGCGGGAGCCAAGAGACCCAGTACTTC	CASSLGSGSQETQYF
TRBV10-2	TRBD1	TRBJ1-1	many	TGCGCCAGCAGATCGAGGGACAGCGAACACTTTACTGAAGCTTTCTTT	CASRSRDSEHFTEAFF
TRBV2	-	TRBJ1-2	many	TGTGCCAGCAGTGAAGTACGTGGGATAGGAAGAGGCTACACCTTC	CASSEVRGIGRGYTF
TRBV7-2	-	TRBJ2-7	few	TGTGCCAGCAGCTTAGGGTCCGGGAGCCCCGGTGAGCAGTACTTC	CASSLGSGSPGEQYF
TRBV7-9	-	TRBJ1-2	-	TGTGCCAGCAGCTCGCAGGGTTACTATGGCTACACCTTC	CASSSQGYYGYTF
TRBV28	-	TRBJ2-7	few	TGTGCCAGCACTCCGATGGGCGTCCACGAGCAGTACTTC	CASTPMGVHEQYF
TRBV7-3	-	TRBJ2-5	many	TGTGCCAGCAGCCCGAGGGGGGGGGCCGTGGAGACCCAGTACTTC	CASSPRGGAVETQYF
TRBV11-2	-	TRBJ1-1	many	TGTGCCAGCAGCCCCAGTAAGGGCCGTGAAGCTTTCTTT	CASSPSKGREAFF
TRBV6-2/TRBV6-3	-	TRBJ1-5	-	TGTGCCAGCAGTTATGTCGGGTCGTATTCAGGTCAGCCCCAGCATTTT	CASSYVGSYSGQPQHF
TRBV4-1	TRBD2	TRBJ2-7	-	TGCGCCAGCAGCCAGGGACTAGCGGACTCCTACGAGCAGTACTTC	CASSQGLADSYEQYF
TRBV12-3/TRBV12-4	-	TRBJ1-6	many	TGTGCCAGCAGCATCAGGGGTGATAATTCACCCCTCCACTTT	CASSIRGDNSPLHF
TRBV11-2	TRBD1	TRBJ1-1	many	TGTGCCAGCAGCTTAGTTCTCACCGGGACAGGTGACACTGAAGCTTTCTTT	CASSLVLTGTGDTEAFF
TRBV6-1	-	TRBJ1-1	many	TGTGCCAGCAGACTAGACAGGCAGACTGAAGCTTTCTTT	CASRLDRQTEAFF
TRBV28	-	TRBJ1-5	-	TGTGCCAGCAGCCGTGGACAGCCAAATCAGCCCCAGCATTTT	CASSRGQPNQPQHF
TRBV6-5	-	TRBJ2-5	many	TGTGCCAGCAGGGCTAGAACAGGGCCTGAGACCCAGTACTTC	CASRARTGPETQYF
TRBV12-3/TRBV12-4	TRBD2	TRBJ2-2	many	TGTGCCAGCAGGGGAAGCGGGGACACCGGGGAGCTGTTTTTT	CASRGSGDTGELFF
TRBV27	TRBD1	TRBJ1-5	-	TGTGCCAGTGGACAGGGGCAGGAGCCCCAGCATTTT	CASGQGQEPQHF
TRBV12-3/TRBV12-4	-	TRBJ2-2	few	TGTGCCAGCAGTTTGAAACAAACCGGGGAGCTGTTTTTT	CASSLKQTGELFF
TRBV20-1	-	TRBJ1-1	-	TGCAGTGCTAGAGATACGGGGATAGGGTACACTGAAGCTTTCTTT	CSARDTGIGYTEAFF
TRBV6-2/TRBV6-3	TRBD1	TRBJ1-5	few	TGTGCCAGCAGTTACCGGACAGGGGCTGACGCTAGGAATCAGCCCCAGCATTTT	CASSYRTGADARNQPQHF
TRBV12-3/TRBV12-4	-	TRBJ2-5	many	TGTGCCAGCAGTTCAGGGGAAGAGACCCAGTACTTC	CASSSGEETQYF
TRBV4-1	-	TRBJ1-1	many	TGCGCCAGCAGCCAAGGGCTTAAGGGGAGCTCCTTAAACACTGAAGCTTTCTTT	CASSQGLKGSSLNTEAFF
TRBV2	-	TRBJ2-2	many	TGTGCCAGCAGTGACAGCCCCGGGCAGGGAAGGTTCACCGGGGAGCTGTTTTTT	CASSDSPGQGRFTGELFF
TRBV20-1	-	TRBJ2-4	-	TGCAGTGCTAGAGACGGGGCTATTACAGGGTACTTC	CSARDGAITGYF
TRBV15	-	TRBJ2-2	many	TGTGCCACCAGCAGAGATCAGGCAGCGAACACCAGGGAGCTGTTTTTT	CATSRDQAANTRELFF
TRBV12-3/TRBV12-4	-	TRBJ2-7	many	TGTGCCAGCAGTTCGTTGACTCCTCCCCGGGTGGAGCAGTACTTC	CASSSLTPPRVEQYF
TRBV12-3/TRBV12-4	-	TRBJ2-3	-	TGTGCCAGCAGTTTCCCTGACACAGATACGCAGTATTTT	CASSFPDTDTQYF
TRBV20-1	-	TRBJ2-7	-	TGCAGTGCTAGAGGAGAGAAGTCCTACGAGCAGTACTTC	CSARGEKSYEQYF
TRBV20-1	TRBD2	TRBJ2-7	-	TGCAGTGCCACGGGACTAAGAATCTACGAGCAGTACTTC	CSATGLRIYEQYF
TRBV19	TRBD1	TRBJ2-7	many	TGTGCCACCAGGACAGGGGCGGTCTACGAGCAGTACTTC	CATRTGAVYEQYF
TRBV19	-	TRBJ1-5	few	TGTGCCAGTAGTATCCCGAGCAATCAGCCCCAGCATTTT	CASSIPSNQPQHF
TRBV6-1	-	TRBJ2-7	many	TGTGCCAGCAGTGAAAGAAGGTTGGGCGAGCAGTACTTC	CASSERRLGEQYF
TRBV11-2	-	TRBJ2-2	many	TGTGCCAGCAGCTTAACCCGGCGTGTAGGCACCGGGGAGCTGTTTTTT	CASSLTRRVGTGELFF
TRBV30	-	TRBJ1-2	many	TGTGCCTGGAACCAACCAGGGGGCTACACCTTC	CAWNQPGGYTF
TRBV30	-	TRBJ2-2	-	TGTGCCTGGAGCGGGATATCGACCGGGGAGCTGTTTTTT	CAWSGISTGELFF
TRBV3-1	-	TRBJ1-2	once	TGTGCCAGCAGCCTAACGACGGGGGGGGAGAATGGCTACACCTTC	CASSLTTGGENGYTF